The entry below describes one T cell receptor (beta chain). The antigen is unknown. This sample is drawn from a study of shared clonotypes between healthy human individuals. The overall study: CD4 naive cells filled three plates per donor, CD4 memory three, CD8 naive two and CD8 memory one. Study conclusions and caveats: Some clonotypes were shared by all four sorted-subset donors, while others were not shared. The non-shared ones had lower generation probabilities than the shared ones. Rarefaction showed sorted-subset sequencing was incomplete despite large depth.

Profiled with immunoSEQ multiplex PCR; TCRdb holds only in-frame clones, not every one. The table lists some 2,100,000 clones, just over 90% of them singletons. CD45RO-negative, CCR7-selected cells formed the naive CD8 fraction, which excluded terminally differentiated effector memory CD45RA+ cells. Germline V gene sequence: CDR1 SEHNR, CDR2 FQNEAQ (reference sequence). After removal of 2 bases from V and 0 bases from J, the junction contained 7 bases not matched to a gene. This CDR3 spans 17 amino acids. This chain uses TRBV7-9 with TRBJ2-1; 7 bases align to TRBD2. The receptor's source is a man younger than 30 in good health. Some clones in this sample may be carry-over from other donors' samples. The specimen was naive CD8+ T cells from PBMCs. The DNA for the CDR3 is TGTGCCAGCAGCTTAAATCGGCGGGGGAGCTCCTACAATGAGCAGTTCTTC. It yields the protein CASSLNRRGSSYNEQFF. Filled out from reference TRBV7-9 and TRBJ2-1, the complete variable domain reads DTGVSQNPRHKITKRGQNVTFRCDPISEHNRLYWYRQTLGQGPEFLTYFQNEAQLEKSRLLSDRFSAERPKGSFSTLEIQRTEQGDSAMYLCASSLNRRGSSYNEQFFGPGTRLTVL.